The 9 T cell receptor beta chains below all came from one sample that was sequenced in a study of CD8+ T cells in alopecia areata. cDNA serving as the sequencing template came from extracted, reverse transcribed RNA. TCRdb's copy holds only in-frame clones and misses some; the assay was immunoSEQ multiplex PCR. There are fewer than 90,000 clones in the sample; roughly 51% occur only once, and approximately 5.4% lies in the top ten. Sequenced input: NKG2D-high CD8+ T cells sorted from blood. The receptors stem from a human donor with alopecia areata.

This clone was seen only once. The chain is built from TRBV5-6 and TRBJ2-4; perhaps TRBD2 as D (5 bases). CDR3 size: 14 residues. The V end lost 0 bases, the J end lost 9 bases, and 13 bases lay between the germline ends. The germline V gene has CDR1 SGHDT and CDR2 YYEEEE. The CDR3 DNA follows: TGTGCCAGCAGCTTGGTCCGGGGTCAAGGCATTCAGTACTTC. It codes for CASSLVRGQGIQYF.

J is TRBJ2-7 and V is TRBV29-1; D is tentatively TRBD1 or TRBD2 (5 bases each). The CDR3 has 14 amino acids. Germline V CDR1 and CDR2: SQVTM, ANQGSEA. Trimming stripped 3 bases from V and 2 bases from J, with 14 bases between. CDR3 sequence (DNA): TGCAGCGTTGAGGCCCCGGGGACCACCTACGAGCAGTACTTC. This encodes CSVEAPGTTYEQYF.

The gene calls are TRBV30 and TRBJ1-1; D remains unclear. The V gene lost 5 bases and the J gene lost 6 bases, with 16 bases spanning the gap. The CDR3 runs to 13 residues. Germline-derived CDR1 and CDR2 are GTSNPN and SVGIG (reference sequence). The CDR3 loop is CAWEVPPKPEAFF. Written as DNA, the CDR3 is TGTGCCTGGGAGGTCCCTCCCAAACCTGAAGCTTTCTTT.

This clone was counted only a few times. The chain links TRBV5-4 to TRBJ2-1; 9 nucleotides agree with TRBD1. The CDR3 is made up of 17 amino acids. Germline lookup yields CDR1 SGHNT and CDR2 YYREEE (reference sequence). With V trimmed by 2 bases and J by 10 bases, 16 bases remained unmatched. The CDR3 spells CASSLFSGGQGEWEQFF. Written as DNA, the CDR3 is TGTGCCAGCAGCTTATTTTCAGGGGGACAGGGTGAATGGGAGCAGTTCTTC.

This clone was seen more than once but under ten times. The rearrangement links TRBV29-1 to TRBJ2-7; the D is unclear. Looked up from germline, CDR1 is SQVTM and CDR2 is ANQGSEA. V was pared by 2 bases and J by 4 bases, with 9 bases between. This CDR3 contains 12 residues. The CDR3 nucleotides are TGCAGCGTTGAAATTGCCGCTTACGAGCAGTACTTC. It translates to CSVEIAAYEQYF.

J is TRBJ1-2 and V is TRBV27, with 7 positions matching TRBD1. The trim removed 6 bases at V and 2 bases at J, leaving 6 bases unmatched. Germline CDR1 is MNHEY and CDR2 is SMNVEV (reference sequence). The CDR3 is 14 residues long. The CDR3 reads CASSPTGDNYGYTF. CDR3 DNA sequence: TGTGCCAGCAGCCCAACAGGGGACAACTATGGCTACACCTTC.

The J gene is TRBJ2-1, the V gene TRBV7-2; the D is unclear. This CDR3 is 16 amino acids long. Germline assignment: CDR1 SGHTA and CDR2 FQGNSA. Between the trimmed V and J ends, which lost 0 bases and 5 bases, there was a span of 14 bases. Written as DNA, the CDR3 is TGTGCCAGCAGCTTAGCGCTGTACACTCCAAACAATGAGCAGTTCTTC. Residues: CASSLALYTPNNEQFF.

V and J are TRBV2 and TRBJ2-7, with D perhaps TRBD2 (6 bases). V was shortened by 8 bases and J by 7 bases, with 21 bases between the two germline ends. Germline values: CDR1 SNHLY, CDR2 FYNNEI. The CDR3 is 14 residues long. The CDR3 spells CASGGLKGSGEQYF. CDR3 bases: TGTGCCAGCGGAGGACTAAAGGGCTCGGGGGAGCAGTACTTC.

This clone was detected a few times. This chain connects TRBV29-1 to TRBJ2-7; 8 nucleotides align to TRBD1. The CDR3 has 12 amino acids. V dropped 6 bases and J dropped 2; count of bases not matched to a gene: 3. Germline CDR1 SQVTM, CDR2 ANQGSEA. This CDR3 reads CSVDRAAYEQYF. The CDR3 region has the DNA TGCAGCGTGGACAGGGCCGCCTACGAGCAGTACTTC.